What follows are 32 T cell receptor beta chains derived from one specimen sequenced in a study of blood T cell repertoires in COVID-19. Using immunoSEQ multiplex PCR, the repertoire was profiled, and TCRdb retains in-frame clones only, with some absent. Seen here are roughly 200,000 clones, about four fifths observed once, and the top ten hold roughly 5.3%. The sample consisted of peripheral blood. The receptors were gathered from a woman in her 70s with active or convalescent COVID-19.

This clone appeared a few times. V gene TRBV7-9 combines with J gene TRBJ2-3, with a possible D match to TRBD1 (6 bases). Germline-derived CDR1 and CDR2 are SEHNR and FQNEAQ (reference sequence). Between the trimmed V and J ends, which lost 4 bases and 2 bases, there was a span of 10 bases. The CDR3 totals 14 residues. CDR3 DNA: TGTGCCAGCAGCTCTACAGGGACCACAGATACGCAGTATTTT. It yields the protein CASSSTGTTDTQYF.

CDR3 nucleotides: TGTGCCAGCAGCGTAGGTCTAGCGGGAGCGAAAGATACGCAGTATTTT. Residues: CASSVGLAGAKDTQYF. The rearrangement joins TRBV9 to TRBJ2-3, with TRBD2 matching over 10 bases. V lost 0 bases to trimming and J lost 5 bases; unmatched junction nucleotides: 6. The CDR3 has 16 amino acids. Per germline, CDR1 SGDLS and CDR2 YYNGEE.

This clone was found once. V and J are TRBV6-6 and TRBJ2-2; 7 bases match TRBD1. The V segment lost 7 bases and the J segment 1 base; nucleotides outside the gene matches: 6. Germline CDR1 MNHNY, CDR2 SVGAGI (reference sequence). The CDR3 consists of 15 residues. In DNA, the CDR3 is TGTGCCAGCACCTCCGGGACAGAGAACACCGGGGAGCTGTTTTTT. The encoded protein is CASTSGTENTGELFF.

CDR3 amino acids: CASSPGRNTIYF. CDR3 DNA: TGTGCCAGCAGCCCGGGTCGAAACACCATATATTTT. The chain links TRBV6-5 to TRBJ1-3, with D uncertain. This CDR3 is 12 amino acids long. Trimming left V 6 bases short and J 5 bases short, with 8 bases between. Per germline, CDR1 MNHEY and CDR2 SVGAGI.

The V and J genes are TRBV6-5 and TRBJ2-7; 7 positions match TRBD2. The CDR3 is made up of 14 amino acids. Trimming removed 2 bases from V and 0 bases from J; junction bases left unmatched: 1. Per germline, CDR1 MNHEY and CDR2 SVGAGI. CDR3 bases: TGTGCCAGCAGTTACAAGCGGGACTCCTACGAGCAGTACTTC. Translating gives CASSYKRDSYEQYF.

The rearrangement links TRBV10-2 to TRBJ2-1; D not certain. Trimming left V 2 bases short and J 2 bases short, with 16 bases between. The length of the CDR3 is 17 residues. Germline CDR1 reads WSHSY; CDR2 reads SAAADI. The CDR3 DNA is TGCGCCAGCAGTGAGAGGAGAAGTTCGAGCGCCTACAATGAGCAGTTCTTC. As protein: CASSERRSSSAYNEQFF.

The J gene is TRBJ2-1, the V gene TRBV28; 14 nucleotides line up with TRBD2. The CDR3 has 19 amino acids. Trimming at V came to 6 bases and at J to 7 bases, leaving 17 bases not matched to a gene. Germline loops: CDR1 MDHEN, CDR2 SYDVKM. The CDR3 nucleotides read TGTGCCAGCAGCTCCCTCCGGGGACTAGCGGGAGTGCCAACGAATGAGCAGTTCTTC. This codes for CASSSLRGLAGVPTNEQFF.

This chain uses TRBV7-2 with TRBJ1-1, with D tentatively TRBD1 (5 bases). This CDR3 has 14 residues. The ends were cut back, 4 bases at V and 2 bases at J, with 11 bases in the middle. Germline V gene lookup returns CDR1 SGHTA and CDR2 FQGNSA. The CDR3 bases are TGTGCCAGCAGCTACGCAGGGCAAAACACTGAAGCTTTCTTT. Translated, it gives CASSYAGQNTEAFF. The full variable domain, completed using reference TRBV7-2 and TRBJ1-1, is GAGVSQSPSNKVTEKGKDVELRCDPISGHTALYWYRQSLGQGLEFLIYFQGNSAPDKSGLPSDRFSAERTGGSVSTLTIQRTQQEDSAVYLCASSYAGQNTEAFFGQGTRLTVV.

DNA for the CDR3: TGTGCCAGCAGCTTGGAACGCGGGGGCGAGACCCAGTACTTC. The encoded protein is CASSLERGGETQYF. The chain links TRBV5-4 to TRBJ2-5; possibly TRBD2 for D (7 bases). The CDR3 has 14 amino acids. V lost 0 bases and J lost 5, with 11 bases in between. CDR1 SGHNT and CDR2 YYREEE come from the germline V gene (reference sequence).

The V and J genes are TRBV9 and TRBJ2-5; D is perhaps TRBD2 (5 bases). Germline assignment: CDR1 SGDLS and CDR2 YYNGEE. V was clipped by 0 bases and J by 3 bases, with 15 bases between them. This CDR3 region has 16 residues. The CDR3 DNA sequence: TGTGCCAGCAGCGTAGGCAGCGGTACATTTAAAGAGACCCAGTACTTC. It translates to CASSVGSGTFKETQYF.

The genes are TRBV6-5 and TRBJ1-2; a weak D match, TRBD1 (5 bases). V shed 4 bases and J shed 1 base, with 10 bases lying between them. The CDR3 contains 14 residues. Germline assignment: CDR1 MNHEY and CDR2 SVGAGI. This CDR3 is CASSSGLFNYGYTF. DNA for the CDR3: TGTGCCAGCAGTTCGGGACTGTTTAACTATGGCTACACCTTC.

This chain joins TRBV18 and TRBJ2-5; 9 bases match TRBD1. This CDR3 has 15 residues. The junction had 10 bases not matched to a gene; V was cut back by 2 bases and J by 9 bases. Germline lookup yields CDR1 KGHSH and CDR2 LQKENI. The CDR3 region is CASSPIAQGAQAQYF. The CDR3 bases are TGTGCCAGCTCACCAATCGCACAGGGGGCTCAGGCCCAGTACTTC.

The chain is built from TRBV5-1 and TRBJ2-3; D is possibly TRBD2 (6 bases). The V and J ends lost 3 bases and 0 bases respectively, with 14 bases between them. This CDR3 contains 16 residues. Germline assignment: CDR1 SGHRS and CDR2 YFSETQ. The CDR3 sequence: CASSWGERISTDTQYF. CDR3 DNA: TGCGCCAGCAGCTGGGGGGAGCGGATAAGCACAGATACGCAGTATTTT.

This sequence joins TRBV7-9 and TRBJ1-4; D perhaps matches TRBD1 (5 bases). The CDR3 totals 15 residues. V shed 5 bases and J shed 8 bases, with 18 bases lying between them. The germline V gene encodes CDR1 SEHNR and CDR2 FQNEAQ (reference sequence). The CDR3 DNA is TGTGCCAGCAGCGCCATGGGGGGGATGGACGAAAAACTGTTTTTT. As protein: CASSAMGGMDEKLFF.

The V gene is TRBV28, the J gene TRBJ1-2, with 11 nucleotides matching TRBD1. CDR1 and CDR2 from the germline V gene are MDHEN and SYDVKM. CDR3 length: 16 residues. V trimming: 2 bases; J trimming: 6 bases; junction bases outside the gene matches: 8. This CDR3 reads CASSLDGTGGGDGYTF. The CDR3 DNA follows: TGTGCCAGCAGTTTAGATGGGACAGGGGGGGGAGATGGCTACACCTTC.

This chain connects TRBV15 to TRBJ2-4, with D perhaps TRBD1 (6 bases). The germline gives CDR1 LNHNV, CDR2 YYDKDF (reference sequence). The V end was cut by 5 bases, the J end by 0 bases, with 17 bases between. The CDR3 sequence is 17 residues long. The CDR3 sequence is CATSLRNRVLAKNIQYF. The CDR3 DNA reads TGTGCCACCAGCCTCAGGAACAGGGTACTAGCCAAAAACATTCAGTACTTC.

This chain uses TRBV6-1 with TRBJ2-7; D is ambiguous. V lost 3 bases, J lost 6 bases, and 15 bases lay in between. The CDR3 is made up of 14 amino acids. The germline CDR1 and CDR2 sequences are MNHNS and SASEGT. The CDR3 nucleotides are TGTGCCAGCAGTGAGGCGGAGTCGGTATTCGAGCAGTACTTC. Translated: CASSEAESVFEQYF.

The rearrangement links TRBV27 to TRBJ2-7, with 9 bases aligning to TRBD2. J gave up 2 bases and V 2 bases, and 4 bases lay outside the gene matches. Per the germline V gene, CDR1 is MNHEY and CDR2 is SMNVEV (reference sequence). This CDR3 is built from 15 residues. The CDR3 sequence is CASSLRREGPYEQYF. In nucleotides, the CDR3 is TGTGCCAGCAGTTTACGGCGGGAGGGCCCCTACGAGCAGTACTTC.

The rearrangement uses TRBV24-1 and TRBJ2-3, with TRBD1 matching 7 bases. In germline, CDR1 is KGHDR, CDR2 SFDVKD. This CDR3 has 12 amino acids. Trimming cost V 5 bases and J 6 bases; bases outside gene matches: 1. The CDR3 bases are TGTGCCACCAGTGGAGGGGGCGATACGCAGTATTTT. Its protein product is CATSGGGDTQYF.

Only one count was recorded for this clone. The chain joins TRBV6-5 to TRBJ2-3; D might be TRBD1 (6 bases). Germline lookup yields CDR1 MNHEY and CDR2 SVGAGI. The CDR3 is made up of 15 amino acids. Deletions cut 4 bases from V and 0 bases from J, with 11 bases between. For the CDR3, the DNA is TGTGCCAGCAGTTCGAACAGGGCTAGCACAGATACGCAGTATTTT. Translated: CASSSNRASTDTQYF.

The chain recombines TRBV3-1 (or the pseudogene TRBV3-2) with TRBJ1-1; D not certain. CDR1 is LGHDT, CDR2 YNNKEL, per germline (reference sequence). CDR3 length: 15 residues. Trimming stripped 1 base from V and 0 bases from J, with 9 bases between. The CDR3 nucleotides are TGTGCCAGCAGCCAAGGCCACAGCTTGAACACTGAAGCTTTCTTT. Translating gives CASSQGHSLNTEAFF.

The chain links TRBV7-2 to TRBJ2-2; 7 bases agree with TRBD2. The CDR3 totals 17 residues. V lost 4 bases, J lost 7 bases, and 15 bases stayed unmatched. Germline lookup yields CDR1 SGHTA and CDR2 FQGNSA. For the CDR3, the DNA is TGTGCCAGCAGCTCAGTCGGTGGGAGGGCTGCCAGCGGGGAGCTGTTTTTT. This sequence encodes CASSSVGGRAASGELFF.

V usage is TRBV3-1 (or the pseudogene TRBV3-2) and J usage is TRBJ2-1; 10 nucleotides line up with TRBD2. Germline V gene data show CDR1 as LGHDT and CDR2 as YNNKEL (reference sequence). V lost 3 bases, J lost 6 bases, and 11 bases stayed unmatched. This CDR3 has 17 residues. The CDR3 coding sequence is TGTGCCAGCAGCCAGGGCCCTAGCGGGAGTTGGGTCAATGAGCAGTTCTTC. This translates into CASSQGPSGSWVNEQFF.

J is TRBJ2-1 and V is TRBV15, with 9 bases lining up with TRBD2. The CDR3 has 17 amino acids. V lost 1 base to trimming and J lost 5 bases; unmatched junction nucleotides: 9. The V gene's germline CDR1 is LNHNV and CDR2 YYDKDF (reference sequence). The CDR3: CATSRAYGTSNNNEQFF. The CDR3 DNA follows: TGTGCCACCAGCAGAGCTTATGGGACTAGCAACAACAATGAGCAGTTCTTC.

This rearrangement joins TRBV3-1 (or the pseudogene TRBV3-2) to TRBJ1-2, with no clear D. Trimming took off 4 bases at V and 3 bases at J, with 6 bases between the two ends. CDR3 size: 12 residues. Germline-derived CDR1 and CDR2 are LGHDT and YNNKEL (reference sequence). CDR3: CASSLRDYGYTF. The CDR3 DNA is TGTGCCAGCAGCCTCCGGGACTATGGCTACACCTTC.

The chain is built from TRBV5-1 and TRBJ2-1, with 9 bases that match TRBD1. This CDR3 is 14 amino acids long. CDR1 is SGHRS, CDR2 YFSETQ, per germline. V shed 3 bases and J 4 bases; nucleotides not matched to a gene: 2. CDR3 protein: CASSSGQGYNEQFF. CDR3 coding DNA: TGCGCCAGCAGCTCGGGACAGGGTTACAATGAGCAGTTCTTC.

The chain has TRBV27 and TRBJ2-5; 10 bases are a match to TRBD2. CDR3 length: 14 residues. Germline CDR1 and CDR2: MNHEY and SMNVEV (reference sequence). V dropped 3 bases and J dropped 5; count of bases not matched to a gene: 3. The CDR3 sequence: CASSFSGRIETQYF. For the CDR3, the DNA is TGTGCCAGCAGTTTTAGCGGGAGGATCGAGACCCAGTACTTC.

The chain links TRBV19 to TRBJ2-2, with TRBD2 matching 8 bases. The CDR3 is made up of 16 amino acids. In germline, CDR1 is LNHDA, CDR2 SQIVND (reference sequence). After removal of 1 base from V and 4 bases from J, the junction contained 5 bases not matched to a gene. CDR3 DNA sequence: TGTGCCAGTAGTATAGGCGGGGGGTCCGCCACCGGGGAGCTGTTTTTT. Amino acids: CASSIGGGSATGELFF.

This clone came up a few times. V is TRBV28 and J is TRBJ1-2, with D possibly being TRBD1 (6 bases). Germline CDR1 MDHEN, CDR2 SYDVKM. Between the trimmed V and J ends, which lost 6 bases and 4 bases, there was a span of 18 bases. CDR3 size: 15 residues. CDR3 DNA: TGTGCCAGCAGCCGAGGGCAGGGGAGGGGCTATGGCTACACCTTC. Translation: CASSRGQGRGYGYTF.

This sequence joins TRBV18 and TRBJ1-4; D is unclear. V lost 0 bases and J lost 6, with 8 bases in between. This CDR3 spans 14 amino acids. In germline, CDR1 is KGHSH, CDR2 LQKENI. CDR3 nucleotides: TGTGCCAGCTCACCACCGATACCGGATGAAAAACTGTTTTTT. This translates into CASSPPIPDEKLFF.

J is TRBJ2-3 and V is TRBV5-4, with TRBD2 identical over 9 bases. This CDR3 has 16 residues. Trimming removed 2 bases from V and 6 bases from J; junction bases left unmatched: 10. CDR1 is SGHNT and CDR2 is YYREEE in the germline V gene (reference sequence). CDR3 loop: CASSLGISGSRDTQYF. The DNA for the CDR3 is TGTGCCAGCAGCTTAGGTATTAGCGGGAGTAGGGATACGCAGTATTTT.

This chain connects TRBV27 to TRBJ2-7, with a weak D call TRBD2 (5 bases). Trimming left V 5 bases short and J 2 bases short, with 10 bases between. There are 13 residues in the CDR3. The germline CDR1 and CDR2 sequences are MNHEY and SMNVEV (reference sequence). In DNA form, the CDR3 reads TGTGCCAGCAGTCCGAGGGTAGCCTACGAGCAGTACTTC. Translating gives CASSPRVAYEQYF.